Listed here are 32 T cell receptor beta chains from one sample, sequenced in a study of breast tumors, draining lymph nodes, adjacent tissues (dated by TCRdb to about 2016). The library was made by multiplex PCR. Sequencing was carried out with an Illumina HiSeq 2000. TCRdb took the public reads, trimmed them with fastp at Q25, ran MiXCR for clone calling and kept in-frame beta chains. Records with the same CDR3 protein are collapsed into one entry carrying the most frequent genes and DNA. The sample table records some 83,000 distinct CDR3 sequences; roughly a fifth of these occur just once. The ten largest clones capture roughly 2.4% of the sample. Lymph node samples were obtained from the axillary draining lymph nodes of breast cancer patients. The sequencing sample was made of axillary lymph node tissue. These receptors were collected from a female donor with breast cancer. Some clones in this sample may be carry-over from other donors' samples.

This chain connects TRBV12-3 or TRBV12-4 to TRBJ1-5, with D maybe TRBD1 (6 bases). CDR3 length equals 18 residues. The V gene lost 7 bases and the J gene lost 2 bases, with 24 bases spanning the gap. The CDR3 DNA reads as TGTGCCAGCACTCAAGGGGGAATCGGCGTATCGGGCAATCAGCCCCAGCATTTT. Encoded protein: CASTQGGIGVSGNQPQHF.

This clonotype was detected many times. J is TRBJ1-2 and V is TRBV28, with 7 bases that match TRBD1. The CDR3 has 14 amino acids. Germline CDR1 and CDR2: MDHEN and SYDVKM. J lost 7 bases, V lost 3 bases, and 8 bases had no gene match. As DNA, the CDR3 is TGTGCCAGCAGTTTGACAGGGAGAAATGGTGGCTACACCTTC. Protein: CASSLTGRNGGYTF.

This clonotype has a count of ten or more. CDR3 loop: CAISGGTYEQYF. The CDR3, as DNA: TGTGCCATCAGTGGCGGGACCTACGAGCAGTACTTC. V usage is TRBV10-3 and J usage is TRBJ2-7, with a possible D match to TRBD2 (6 bases). The CDR3 runs 12 residues. Germline-derived CDR1 and CDR2 are ENHRY and SYGVKD. The germline V and J ends were trimmed by 4 bases and 2 bases, with 6 bases remaining between them.

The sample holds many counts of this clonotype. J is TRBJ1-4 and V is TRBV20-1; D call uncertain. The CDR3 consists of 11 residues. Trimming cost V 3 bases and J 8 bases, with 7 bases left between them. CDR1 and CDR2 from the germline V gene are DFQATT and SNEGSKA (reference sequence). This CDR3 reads CSARVREKLFF. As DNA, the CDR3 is TGCAGTGCTAGGGTGAGAGAAAAACTGTTTTTT.

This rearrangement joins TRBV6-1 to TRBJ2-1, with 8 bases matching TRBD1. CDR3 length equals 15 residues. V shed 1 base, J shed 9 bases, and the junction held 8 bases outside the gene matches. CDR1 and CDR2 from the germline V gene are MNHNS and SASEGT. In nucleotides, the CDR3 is TGTGCCAGCAGTGAAGAGGACAGGGTGTGGGGTGAGCAGTTCTTC. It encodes CASSEEDRVWGEQFF.

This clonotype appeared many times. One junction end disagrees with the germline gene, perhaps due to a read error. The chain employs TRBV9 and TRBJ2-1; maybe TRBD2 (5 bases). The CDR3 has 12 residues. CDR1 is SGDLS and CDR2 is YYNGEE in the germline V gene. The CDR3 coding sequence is TGTGCCAGCAGCGTAGACGGGGTCCTACAGCTCTTC. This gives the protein CASSVDGVLQLF.

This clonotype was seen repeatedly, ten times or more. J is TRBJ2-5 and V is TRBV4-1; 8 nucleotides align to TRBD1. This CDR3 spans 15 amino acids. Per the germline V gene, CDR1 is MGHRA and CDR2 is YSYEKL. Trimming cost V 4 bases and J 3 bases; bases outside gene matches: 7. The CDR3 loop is CASSPGQGGEETQYF. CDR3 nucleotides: TGCGCCAGCAGCCCAGGACAGGGCGGGGAAGAGACCCAGTACTTC.

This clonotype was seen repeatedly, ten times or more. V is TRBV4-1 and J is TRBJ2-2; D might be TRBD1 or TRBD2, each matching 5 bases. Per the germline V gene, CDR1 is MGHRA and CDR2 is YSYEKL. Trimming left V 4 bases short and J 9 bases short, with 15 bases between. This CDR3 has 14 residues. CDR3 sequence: CASSPRDLSRELFF. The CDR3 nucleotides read TGCGCCAGCAGCCCCCGGGACCTGAGCCGGGAGCTGTTTTTT.

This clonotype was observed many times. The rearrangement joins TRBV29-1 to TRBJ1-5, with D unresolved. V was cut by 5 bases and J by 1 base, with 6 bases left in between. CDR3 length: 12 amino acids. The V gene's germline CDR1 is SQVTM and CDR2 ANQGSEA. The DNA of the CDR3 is TGCAGCGTTCGTGAGAGCAATCAGCCCCAGCATTTT. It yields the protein CSVRESNQPQHF.

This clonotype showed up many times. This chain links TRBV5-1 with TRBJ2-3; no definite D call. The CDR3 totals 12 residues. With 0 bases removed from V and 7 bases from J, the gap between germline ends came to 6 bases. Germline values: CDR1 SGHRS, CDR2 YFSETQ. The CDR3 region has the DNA TGCGCCAGCAGCTTGGAGGTCAATACGCAGTATTTT. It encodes CASSLEVNTQYF. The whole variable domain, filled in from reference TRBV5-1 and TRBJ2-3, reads KAGVTQTPRYLIKTRGQQVTLSCSPISGHRSVSWYQQTPGQGLQFLFEYFSETQRNKGNFPGRFSGRQFSNSRSEMNVSTLELGDSALYLCASSLEVNTQYFGPGTRLTVL.

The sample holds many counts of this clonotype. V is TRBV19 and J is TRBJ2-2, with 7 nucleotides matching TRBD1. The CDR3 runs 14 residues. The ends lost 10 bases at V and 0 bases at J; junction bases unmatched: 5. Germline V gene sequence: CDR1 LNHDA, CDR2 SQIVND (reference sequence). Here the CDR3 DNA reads TGTGCCACCCGTGGACAGGCGAACACCGGGGAGCTGTTTTTT. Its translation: CATRGQANTGELFF. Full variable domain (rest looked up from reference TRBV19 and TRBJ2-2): DGGITQSPKYLFRKEGQNVTLSCEQNLNHDAMYWYRQDPGQGLRLIYYSQIVNDFQKGDIAEGYSVSREKKESFPLTVTSAQKNPTAFYLCATRGQANTGELFFGEGSRLTVL.

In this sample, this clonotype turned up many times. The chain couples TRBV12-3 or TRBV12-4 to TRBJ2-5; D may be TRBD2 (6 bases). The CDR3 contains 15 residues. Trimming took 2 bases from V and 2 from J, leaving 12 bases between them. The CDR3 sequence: CASSLLGREQETQYF. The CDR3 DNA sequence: TGTGCCAGCAGTTTACTTGGGCGGGAACAAGAGACCCAGTACTTC.

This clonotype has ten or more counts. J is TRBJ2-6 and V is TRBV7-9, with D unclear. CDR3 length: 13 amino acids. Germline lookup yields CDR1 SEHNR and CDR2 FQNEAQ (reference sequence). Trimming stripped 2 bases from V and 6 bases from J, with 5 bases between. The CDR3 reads CASSLSEANVLTF. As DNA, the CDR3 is TGTGCCAGCAGCTTATCAGAGGCCAACGTCCTGACTTTC.

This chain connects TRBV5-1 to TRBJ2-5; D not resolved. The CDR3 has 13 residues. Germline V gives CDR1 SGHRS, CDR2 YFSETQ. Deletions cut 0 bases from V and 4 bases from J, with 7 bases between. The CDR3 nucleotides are TGCGCCAGCAGCTTGGTACTGACAGAGACCCAGTACTTC. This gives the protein CASSLVLTETQYF.

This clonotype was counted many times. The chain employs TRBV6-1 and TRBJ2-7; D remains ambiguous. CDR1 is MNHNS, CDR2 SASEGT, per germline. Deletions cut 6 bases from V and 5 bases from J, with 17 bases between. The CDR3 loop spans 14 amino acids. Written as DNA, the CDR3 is TGTGCCAGCAGCCCTGGGATATACTGGGACGAGCAGTACTTC. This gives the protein CASSPGIYWDEQYF.

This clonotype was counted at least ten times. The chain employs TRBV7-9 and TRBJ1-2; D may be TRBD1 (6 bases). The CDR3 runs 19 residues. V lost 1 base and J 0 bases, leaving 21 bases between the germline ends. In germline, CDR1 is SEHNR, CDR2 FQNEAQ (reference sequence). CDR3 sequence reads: CASSLGAVVGQSPNYGYTF. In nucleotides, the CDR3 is TGTGCCAGCAGCTTAGGTGCCGTCGTCGGACAGTCACCTAACTATGGCTACACCTTC.

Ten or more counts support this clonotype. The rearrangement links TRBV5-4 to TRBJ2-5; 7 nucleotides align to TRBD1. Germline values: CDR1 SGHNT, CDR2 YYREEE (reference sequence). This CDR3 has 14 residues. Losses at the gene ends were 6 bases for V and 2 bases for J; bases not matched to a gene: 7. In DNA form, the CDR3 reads TGTGCCAGCACCCTGGGGGACAGTCAAGAGACCCAGTACTTC. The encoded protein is CASTLGDSQETQYF.

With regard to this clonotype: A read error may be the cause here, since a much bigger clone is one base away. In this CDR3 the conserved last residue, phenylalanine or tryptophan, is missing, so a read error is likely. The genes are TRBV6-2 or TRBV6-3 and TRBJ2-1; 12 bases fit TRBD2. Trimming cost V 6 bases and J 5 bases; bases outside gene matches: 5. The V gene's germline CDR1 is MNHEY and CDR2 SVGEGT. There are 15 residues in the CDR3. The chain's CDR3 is CASRRGLAGNNEQFL. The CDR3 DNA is TGTGCCAGCAGACGCGGACTAGCGGGAAACAATGAGCAGTTCCTC.

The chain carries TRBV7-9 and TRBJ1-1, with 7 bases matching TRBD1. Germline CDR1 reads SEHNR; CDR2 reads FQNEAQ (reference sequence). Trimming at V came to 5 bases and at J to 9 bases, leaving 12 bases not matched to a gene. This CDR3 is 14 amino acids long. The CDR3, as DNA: TGTGCCAGCAGCCATACCCAGACAGGGAAAAAAGCTTTCTTT. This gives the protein CASSHTQTGKKAFF.

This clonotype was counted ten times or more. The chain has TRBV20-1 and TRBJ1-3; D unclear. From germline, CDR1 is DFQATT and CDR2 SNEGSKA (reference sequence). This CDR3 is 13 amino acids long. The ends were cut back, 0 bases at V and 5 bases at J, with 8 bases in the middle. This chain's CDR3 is CSARESDRNTIYF. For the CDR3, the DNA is TGCAGTGCTAGAGAGTCAGATAGAAACACCATATATTTT.

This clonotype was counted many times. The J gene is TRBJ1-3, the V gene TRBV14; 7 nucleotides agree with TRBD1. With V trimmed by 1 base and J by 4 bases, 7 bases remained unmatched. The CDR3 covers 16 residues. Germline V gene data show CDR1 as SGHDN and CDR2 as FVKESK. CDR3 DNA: TGTGCCAGCAGCCAAGGGGGACAGTTGCACGGAAACACCATATATTTT. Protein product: CASSQGGQLHGNTIYF.

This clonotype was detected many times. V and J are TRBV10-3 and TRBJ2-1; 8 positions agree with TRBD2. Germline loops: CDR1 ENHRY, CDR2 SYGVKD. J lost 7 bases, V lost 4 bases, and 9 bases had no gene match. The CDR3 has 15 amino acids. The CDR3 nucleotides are TGTGCCATCAGTGGTCGGGCTGGCGGGAGGAATGAGCAGTTCTTC. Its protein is CAISGRAGGRNEQFF.

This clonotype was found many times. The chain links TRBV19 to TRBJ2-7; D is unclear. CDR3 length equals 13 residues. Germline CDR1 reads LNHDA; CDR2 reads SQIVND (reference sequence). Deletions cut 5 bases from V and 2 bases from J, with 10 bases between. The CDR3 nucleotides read TGTGCCAGTAGTCCTACACAGACCTACGAGCAGTACTTC. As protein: CASSPTQTYEQYF.

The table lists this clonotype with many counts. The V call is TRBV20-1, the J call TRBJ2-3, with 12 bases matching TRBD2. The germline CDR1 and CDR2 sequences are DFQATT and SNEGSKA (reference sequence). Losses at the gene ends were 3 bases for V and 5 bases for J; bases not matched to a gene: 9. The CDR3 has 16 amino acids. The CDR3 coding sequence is TGCAGTGCTAGCCCTCGACTAGCGGGAGCAATAGATACGCAGTATTTT. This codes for CSASPRLAGAIDTQYF.

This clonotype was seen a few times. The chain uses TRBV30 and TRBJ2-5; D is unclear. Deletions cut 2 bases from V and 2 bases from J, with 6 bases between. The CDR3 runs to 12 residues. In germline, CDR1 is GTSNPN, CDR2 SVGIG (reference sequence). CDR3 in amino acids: CAWSRRQETQYF. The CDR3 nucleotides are TGTGCCTGGAGTAGGCGGCAAGAGACCCAGTACTTC.

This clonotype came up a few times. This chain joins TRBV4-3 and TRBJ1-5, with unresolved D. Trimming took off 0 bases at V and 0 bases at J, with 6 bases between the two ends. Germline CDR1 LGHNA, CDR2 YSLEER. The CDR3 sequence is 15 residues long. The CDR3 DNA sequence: TGCGCCAGCAGCCAAGAGAGGCATAGCAATCAGCCCCAGCATTTT. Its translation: CASSQERHSNQPQHF.

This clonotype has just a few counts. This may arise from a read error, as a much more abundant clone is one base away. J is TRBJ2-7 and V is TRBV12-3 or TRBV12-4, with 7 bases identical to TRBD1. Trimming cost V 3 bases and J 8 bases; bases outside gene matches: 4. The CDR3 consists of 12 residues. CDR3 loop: CASSFSGGKQYF. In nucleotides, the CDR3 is TGTGCCAGCAGTTTCTCAGGGGGAAAGCAGTACTTC.

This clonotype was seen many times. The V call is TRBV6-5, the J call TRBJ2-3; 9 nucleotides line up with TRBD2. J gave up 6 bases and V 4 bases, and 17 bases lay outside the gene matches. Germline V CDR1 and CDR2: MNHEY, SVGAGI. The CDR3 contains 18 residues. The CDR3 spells CASSSPGLAGGGRDTQYF. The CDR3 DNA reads TGTGCCAGCAGTTCCCCGGGACTAGCCGGGGGTGGTAGGGATACGCAGTATTTT.

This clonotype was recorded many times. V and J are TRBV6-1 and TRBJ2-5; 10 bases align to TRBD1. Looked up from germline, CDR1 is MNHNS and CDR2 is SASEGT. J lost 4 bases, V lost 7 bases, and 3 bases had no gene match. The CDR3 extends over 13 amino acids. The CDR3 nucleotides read TGTGCCAGCAAGACAGGGGGCAGAGAGACCCAGTACTTC. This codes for CASKTGGRETQYF.

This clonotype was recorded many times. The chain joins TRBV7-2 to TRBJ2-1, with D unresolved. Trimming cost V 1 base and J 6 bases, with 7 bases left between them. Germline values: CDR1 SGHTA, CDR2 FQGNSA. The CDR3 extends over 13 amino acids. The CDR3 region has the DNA TGTGCCAGCAGCTTAGGGGCCTCCAATGAGCAGTTCTTC. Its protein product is CASSLGASNEQFF.

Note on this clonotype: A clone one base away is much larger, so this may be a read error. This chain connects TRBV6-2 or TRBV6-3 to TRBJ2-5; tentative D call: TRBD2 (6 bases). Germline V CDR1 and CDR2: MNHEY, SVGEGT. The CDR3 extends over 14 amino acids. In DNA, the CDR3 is TGTGCCGGCAGTCGACCGGGAGAACGAGAGACCCAGTACTTC. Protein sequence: CAGSRPGERETQYF.

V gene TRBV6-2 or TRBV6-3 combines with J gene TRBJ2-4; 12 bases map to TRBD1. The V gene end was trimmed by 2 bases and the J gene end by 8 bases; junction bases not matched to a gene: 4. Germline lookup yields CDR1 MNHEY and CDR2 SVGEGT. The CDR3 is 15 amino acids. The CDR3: CASSYRDRGRDIQYF. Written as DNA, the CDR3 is TGTGCCAGCAGTTACCGGGACAGGGGGCGGGACATTCAGTACTTC.